This T cell receptor (beta chain) was recovered during a study of T-cell memory formation after mild COVID-19. In germline, CDR1 is SEHNR, CDR2 FQNEAQ (reference sequence). V lost 5 bases to trimming and J lost 5 bases; unmatched junction nucleotides: 5. This CDR3 comprises 13 residues. TCRdb re-analysed the 5' RACE reads in MiXCR, keeping a single row per CDR3 protein. The sample includes approximately 560,000 distinct CDR3 sequences, roughly 17% of them seen just once. The chain joins TRBV7-9 to TRBJ1-2; 7 positions match TRBD1. Sequences were obtained from PBMCs or a T cell subset sorted from them (not recorded which). This TCR was sampled from an adult woman who had mild COVID-19 (a few samples of this study predate the infection). Cell type and time point are not known. The CDR3 DNA reads TGTGCCAGCAGCCGGGACAGCCAATATGGCTACACCTTC. This sequence encodes CASSRDSQYGYTF.